Each of the 29 T cell receptor beta chains below was sequenced from the same sample in a study of Tregs in tolerant kidney transplant recipients (dated by TCRdb to the late 2010s). No cognate antigen is known for these TCRs. Library generation was performed with the immunoSEQ multiplex PCR assay. This is the immuneACCESS table as TCRdb keeps it, with only in-frame sequences that have V and J called. A part of the clones is gone; compared with another copy, unresolved V genes explain less than half, and the rest is unexplained. Within this sample are approximately 19,000 clones, with about 71% of them counted one time only. The top ten clonotypes cover under 4% of the sample. What was sequenced was Tregs from blood cultured with allogeneic cells. The receptors originated from a human donor in good health.

This clone has a single count. The chain uses TRBV5-1 and TRBJ1-2, with 8 bases aligning to TRBD1. Germline V gene sequence: CDR1 SGHRS, CDR2 YFSETQ. The CDR3 has 12 residues. With V trimmed by 0 bases and J by 8 bases, 0 bases remained unmatched. DNA for the CDR3: TGCGCCAGCAGCTTGGCAGGGGGCGGCTACACCTTC. It is translated as CASSLAGGGYTF.

The gene calls are TRBV9 and TRBJ2-7, with 11 bases aligning to TRBD1. J gave up 5 bases and V 2 bases, and 6 bases lay outside the gene matches. The CDR3 contains 15 residues. CDR1 is SGDLS and CDR2 is YYNGEE in the germline V gene. CDR3 region: CASSVEGQGGDEQYF. The DNA for the CDR3 is TGTGCCAGCAGCGTTGAGGGACAGGGGGGCGACGAGCAGTACTTC.

The sample holds a few counts of this clone. The CDR3 DNA sequence: TGTGCCAGCAGCCACGGGACTAACTACGAGCAGTACTTC. Translated, it gives CASSHGTNYEQYF. This chain connects TRBV6-1 to TRBJ2-7, with TRBD2 matching over 7 bases. V was pared by 6 bases and J by 3 bases, with 5 bases of the junction left unmatched. CDR1 and CDR2 (germline): MNHNS, SASEGT. This CDR3 spans 13 amino acids.

The count of this clone is one. This rearrangement joins TRBV2 to TRBJ1-6; D unresolved. The CDR3 is 13 amino acids. Deletions cut 8 bases from V and 0 bases from J, with 5 bases between. Per germline, CDR1 SNHLY and CDR2 FYNNEI. The CDR3 protein is CASRSSYNSPLHF. In DNA, the CDR3 is TGTGCCAGCCGGAGCTCCTATAATTCACCCCTCCACTTT. The whole variable domain, filled in from reference TRBV2 and TRBJ1-6, reads EPEVTQTPSHQVTQMGQEVILRCVPISNHLYFYWYRQILGQKVEFLVSFYNNEISEKSEIFDDQFSVERPDGSNFTLKIRSTKLEDSAMYFCASRSSYNSPLHFGNGTRLTVT.

The V and J genes are TRBV19 and TRBJ2-3, with 10 bases fitting TRBD1. The CDR3 covers 15 residues. Germline trimming cut 5 bases from V and 9 bases from J; bases unmatched to any gene: 11. In germline, CDR1 is LNHDA, CDR2 SQIVND (reference sequence). CDR3: CASSSRQGAAWTQYF. The CDR3 DNA is TGTGCCAGTAGTTCCCGACAGGGGGCCGCCTGGACGCAGTATTTT.

This chain joins TRBV7-9 and TRBJ1-3, with no clear D. Germline-derived CDR1 and CDR2 are SEHNR and FQNEAQ (reference sequence). V dropped 3 bases and J dropped 0 bases, with 12 bases sitting between them. CDR3 length: 16 amino acids. CDR3 in amino acids: CASSFPDTASGNTIYF. In DNA, the CDR3 is TGTGCCAGCAGCTTCCCCGACACCGCCTCTGGAAACACCATATATTTT.

The chain combines TRBV4-1 with TRBJ1-6; tentative D call: TRBD1 (5 bases). Germline V gene data show CDR1 as MGHRA and CDR2 as YSYEKL. CDR3 length: 19 amino acids. V shed 2 bases and J shed 0 bases, with 17 bases lying between them. The CDR3: CASSQSPRGAFSYNSPLHF. The CDR3 nucleotides read TGCGCCAGCAGCCAATCCCCGAGGGGAGCTTTCTCCTATAATTCACCCCTCCACTTT.

This clone qualifies as medium-sized. The V call is TRBV7-9, the J call TRBJ2-1; D is ambiguous. This CDR3 is built from 11 residues. CDR1 is SEHNR, CDR2 FQNEAQ, per germline (reference sequence). V was clipped by 1 base and J by 8 bases, with 3 bases between them. Here the CDR3 reads CASSLVDEQFF. Written as DNA, the CDR3 is TGTGCCAGCAGCTTAGTCGATGAGCAGTTCTTC.

The chain joins TRBV2 to TRBJ2-7; possible D gene TRBD1, 6 bases. The CDR3 has 16 residues. Trimming removed 1 base from V and 6 bases from J, with 19 bases in between. The germline V gene encodes CDR1 SNHLY and CDR2 FYNNEI. The CDR3 nucleotides read TGTGCCAGCAGTGAAGGGGTAAACAGGGCGGCCGGCGAGCAGTACTTC. This codes for CASSEGVNRAAGEQYF.

The chain employs TRBV11-1 and TRBJ1-1, with D uncertain. The CDR3 contains 15 residues. V lost 5 bases, J lost 4 bases, and 17 bases lay in between. Germline loops: CDR1 SGHAT, CDR2 FQDESV (reference sequence). For the CDR3, the DNA is TGTGCCAGCAGCGCCCCTCGGGGTGTCAGCACTGAAGCTTTCTTT. Amino acid sequence: CASSAPRGVSTEAFF.

This clone has only a few counts. V is TRBV5-4 and J is TRBJ2-5; TRBD2 matches 8 bases. The germline V gene has CDR1 SGHNT and CDR2 YYREEE (reference sequence). Trimming cost V 1 base and J 0 bases; bases outside gene matches: 2. The length of the CDR3 is 15 residues. CDR3 sequence (DNA): TGTGCCAGCAGCTTGCCGGGAGGGTACCAAGAGACCCAGTACTTC. This translates into CASSLPGGYQETQYF.

V and J are TRBV7-2 and TRBJ1-6; the D is unclear. V was trimmed by 5 bases and J by 6 bases, leaving 17 bases between them. The CDR3 is 16 residues long. Per the germline V gene, CDR1 is SGHTA and CDR2 is FQGNSA. The CDR3 loop reads CASSPFRTGSNSPLHF. The DNA for the CDR3 is TGTGCCAGCAGCCCCTTTAGGACGGGGTCTAATTCACCCCTCCACTTT.

Only one count was recorded for this clone. V gene TRBV5-1 combines with J gene TRBJ2-3; D call uncertain. Looked up from germline, CDR1 is SGHRS and CDR2 is YFSETQ. There are 13 residues in the CDR3. The V and J ends lost 0 bases and 5 bases respectively, with 7 bases between them. This CDR3 is CASSLGAGDTQYF. CDR3 bases: TGCGCCAGCAGCTTGGGGGCTGGAGATACGCAGTATTTT.

This clone was seen just once. The genes are TRBV10-3 and TRBJ2-1; TRBD2 is a possible D gene (5 bases). The CDR3 spans 16 residues. Deletions cut 0 bases from V and 9 bases from J, with 18 bases between. From germline, CDR1 is ENHRY and CDR2 SYGVKD. As DNA, the CDR3 is TGTGCCATCAGTGAGTCTGGGCAACTTGGGAGTAGTGAGCAGTTCTTC. As protein: CAISESGQLGSSEQFF.

The rearrangement uses TRBV5-1 and TRBJ2-2; D unclear. The germline V and J ends were trimmed by 6 bases and 6 bases, with 15 bases remaining between them. Germline V gene sequence: CDR1 SGHRS, CDR2 YFSETQ. This CDR3 is 14 amino acids long. DNA for the CDR3: TGCGCCAGCATCGACTCCAGGTTCCCCGGGGAGCTGTTTTTT. It encodes CASIDSRFPGELFF.

This clone was seen more than once but under ten times. This chain links TRBV5-5 with TRBJ1-1; no definite D call. The V end lost 0 bases, the J end lost 8 bases, and 8 bases lay between the germline ends. The CDR3 covers 12 residues. Germline V lookup: CDR1 SGHKS, CDR2 YYEKEE (reference sequence). This CDR3 is CASSLVLREAFF. The DNA of the CDR3 is TGTGCCAGCAGCTTGGTGTTGAGAGAAGCTTTCTTT. Supplemented by reference TRBV5-5 and TRBJ1-1, the full variable domain reads DAGVTQSPTHLIKTRGQQVTLRCSPISGHKSVSWYQQVLGQGPQFIFQYYEKEERGRGNFPDRFSARQFPNYSSELNVNALLLGDSALYLCASSLVLREAFFGQGTRLTVV.

This clone was seen once. This chain uses TRBV7-6 with TRBJ2-3, with a tentative D call TRBD1 (6 bases). CDR1 and CDR2 from the germline V gene are SGHVS and FNYEAQ. This CDR3 has 15 amino acids. Between the trimmed V and J ends, which lost 2 bases and 4 bases, there was a span of 13 bases. CDR3 DNA sequence: TGTGCCAGCAGCTTAAACAGGGTTAGTGCAGATACGCAGTATTTT. Translation gives CASSLNRVSADTQYF.

This clone ranks as medium-sized. J is TRBJ1-3 and V is TRBV11-2; D unclear. CDR3 length: 15 amino acids. The germline V gene has CDR1 SGHAT and CDR2 FQNNGV. V was cut by 4 bases and J by 2 bases, with 12 bases left in between. CDR3 residues: CASSSLRWPGNTIYF. CDR3 DNA sequence: TGTGCCAGCAGCTCACTGCGGTGGCCTGGAAACACCATATATTTT.

The chain combines TRBV7-5 with TRBJ1-4. TRBV7-5 is assigned pseudogene status. The CDR3 runs to 16 residues. The CDR3 spells CARSPLIFGVSEKLFF. The CDR3, as DNA: TGTGCCAGAAGCCCCTTAATATTCGGGGTAAGTGAAAAACTGTTTTTT.

The chain couples TRBV9 to TRBJ2-1; D not certain. CDR1 and CDR2 (germline): SGDLS, YYNGEE. The CDR3 has 13 residues. V was shortened by 3 bases and J by 5 bases, with 9 bases between the two germline ends. Here the CDR3 reads CASSERPDNEQFF. The DNA for the CDR3 is TGTGCCAGCAGCGAGAGGCCAGACAATGAGCAGTTCTTC.

The chain links TRBV4-1 to TRBJ2-3; D call uncertain. V dropped 1 base and J dropped 0 bases, with 14 bases sitting between them. The germline CDR1 and CDR2 sequences are MGHRA and YSYEKL. This CDR3 region has 17 residues. The CDR3 DNA reads TGCGCCAGCAGCCAAGTAGTGACCTTGGGTAGCACAGATACGCAGTATTTT. Its protein is CASSQVVTLGSTDTQYF.

The rearrangement links TRBV11-2 to TRBJ2-1, with TRBD2 matching 10 bases. V shed 8 bases and J 0 bases; nucleotides not matched to a gene: 1. Germline assignment: CDR1 SGHAT and CDR2 FQNNGV. The CDR3 covers 14 residues. CDR3 DNA sequence: TGTGCCAGCGCTAGCGGGAGCTCCTACAATGAGCAGTTCTTC. Residues: CASASGSSYNEQFF.

This chain joins TRBV5-1 and TRBJ1-4, with no clear D. The CDR3 contains 15 residues. Germline CDR1 is SGHRS and CDR2 is YFSETQ. The V end lost 0 bases, the J end lost 4 bases, and 10 bases lay between the germline ends. The CDR3 sequence is CASSLAGIFNEKLFF. The CDR3 nucleotides read TGCGCCAGCAGCTTGGCCGGGATCTTTAATGAAAAACTGTTTTTT.

The chain joins TRBV5-5 to TRBJ2-7; 7 bases line up with TRBD2. The CDR3 is made up of 14 amino acids. With 4 bases clipped from V and 2 bases from J, the junction kept 6 bases outside the gene matches. Germline CDR1 SGHKS, CDR2 YYEKEE (reference sequence). The CDR3 DNA reads TGTGCCAGCAGCCACCCGGGGGGAGCCTACGAGCAGTACTTC. Translation: CASSHPGGAYEQYF.

V gene TRBV30 combines with J gene TRBJ2-3, with 10 bases aligning to TRBD2. The length of the CDR3 is 16 residues. Trimming at V came to 2 bases and at J to 2 bases, leaving 7 bases not matched to a gene. CDR1 and CDR2 (germline): GTSNPN, SVGIG (reference sequence). The CDR3 reads CAWSPGAGGLTDTQYF. The CDR3 DNA sequence: TGTGCCTGGAGTCCAGGAGCGGGGGGGCTCACAGATACGCAGTATTTT.

This clone was seen more than once but under ten times. The chain uses TRBV9 and TRBJ2-3, with D tentatively TRBD1 (6 bases). Trimming took off 4 bases at V and 9 bases at J, with 27 bases between the two ends. The germline V gene has CDR1 SGDLS and CDR2 YYNGEE. The CDR3 is 17 amino acids. This CDR3 is CASSPQLVSFSQGTQYF. The DNA of the CDR3 is TGTGCCAGCAGCCCCCAATTAGTCTCCTTTTCCCAGGGGACGCAGTATTTT.

By share, this clone counts as medium-sized. This rearrangement joins TRBV12-5 to TRBJ2-7; the D is unclear. CDR3 length: 16 residues. V was clipped by 0 bases and J by 3 bases, with 15 bases between them. In germline, CDR1 is LGHNT, CDR2 FRNRAP. For the CDR3, the DNA is TGTGCTAGTGGTTTGGTACGCAGCAATATCCACTACGAGCAGTACTTC. This gives the protein CASGLVRSNIHYEQYF.

The J gene is TRBJ2-1, the V gene TRBV29-1, with D possibly being TRBD1 or TRBD2 (6 bases each). V shed 0 bases and J shed 6 bases, with 12 bases lying between them. This CDR3 is built from 14 residues. Germline lookup yields CDR1 SQVTM and CDR2 ANQGSEA. CDR3 residues: CSVEEGGGGNEQFF. In DNA, the CDR3 is TGCAGCGTTGAAGAAGGAGGGGGAGGCAATGAGCAGTTCTTC.

This chain links TRBV20-1 with TRBJ1-1; D call uncertain. The germline gives CDR1 DFQATT, CDR2 SNEGSKA (reference sequence). This CDR3 region has 11 residues. The V and J ends lost 3 bases and 5 bases respectively, with 7 bases between them. This chain's CDR3 is CSASGGTEAFF. The CDR3 bases are TGCAGTGCTAGTGGTGGAACTGAAGCTTTCTTT.